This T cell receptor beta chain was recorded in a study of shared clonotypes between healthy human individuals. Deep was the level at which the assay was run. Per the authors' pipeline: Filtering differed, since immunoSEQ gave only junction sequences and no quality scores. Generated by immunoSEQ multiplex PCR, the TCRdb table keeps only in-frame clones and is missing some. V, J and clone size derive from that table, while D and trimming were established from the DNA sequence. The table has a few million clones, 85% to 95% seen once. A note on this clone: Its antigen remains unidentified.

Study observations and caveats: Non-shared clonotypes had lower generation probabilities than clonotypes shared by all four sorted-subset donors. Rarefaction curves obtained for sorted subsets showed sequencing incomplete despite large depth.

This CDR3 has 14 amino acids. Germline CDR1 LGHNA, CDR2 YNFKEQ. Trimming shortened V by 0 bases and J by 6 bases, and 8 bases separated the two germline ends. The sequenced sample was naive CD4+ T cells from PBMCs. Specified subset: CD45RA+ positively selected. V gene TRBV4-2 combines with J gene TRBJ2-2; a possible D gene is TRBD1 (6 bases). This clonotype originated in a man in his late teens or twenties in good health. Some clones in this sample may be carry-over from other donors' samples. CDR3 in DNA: TGTGCCAGCAGCCAAGATGCAGGGGCCGGGGAGCTGTTTTTT. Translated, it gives CASSQDAGAGELFF.